What follows is one T cell receptor beta chain and its context. The antigen is unknown. The entry originates in a study of human T cells and chemical hapten exposure. About the research overall: While the approximately 23-week study was under way, patients received diphenylcyclopropenone on the scalp every week.

As for time point: patch test 2, 6 weeks after DPC sensitization. As for treatment: therapeutic diphenylcyclopropenone sensitization with weekly scalp DPC. Study-wide points: Relative to controls, expanded TCRs formed significantly more large CDR3 similarity clusters.

V was shortened by 5 bases and J by 3 bases, with 11 bases between the two germline ends. CDR3 size: 14 residues. The germline gives CDR1 SNHLY, CDR2 FYNNEI. TCRdb reanalysed the RACE reads using MiXCR and keeps one entry per CDR3 protein. The sample lists more than 110,000 distinct CDR3 sequences; about an eighth were seen once. Sequenced material: whole blood, taken in connection with sensitization to the hapten diphenylcyclopropenone (DPC). The chain employs TRBV2 and TRBJ1-5; no reliable D call. This TCR came from a woman in her forties or fifties with alopecia areata. Some clones in this sample may be carry-over from other donors' samples. CDR3 in DNA: TGTGCCAGCAGTCCCGACCGGAACAATCAGCCCCAGCATTTT. The encoded protein is CASSPDRNNQPQHF.